This T cell receptor (beta chain) is from a study of cytomegalovirus exposure and HLA in healthy donors. Study at large: A subsequent analysis stated that the 95 to 150 validation repertoires were run on the same platform as the 550 to 750 first-cohort repertoires. Findings and caveats of the study: It was confirmed in vitro that a few of the CMV-associated chains were specific for CMV antigens. A later analysis found first-cohort TCR clusters tended to co-occur in the 120 validation repertoires. The dataset shows that most TCR sequences were rare, while some public TCRs occurred in many donors.

Generated by immunoSEQ multiplex PCR, the TCRdb table keeps only in-frame clones and is missing some. The table has 150,000 to 200,000 clones, approximately 80% seen once. To note about this clone: What it recognizes is unknown.

The sequence was collected from a young man in good health and CMV-seropositive. Sequencing was performed on PBMCs.

This CDR3 reads CASSKSDRKNQPQHF. The CDR3 nucleotides are TGTGCCAGCAGCAAATCGGACAGGAAAAATCAGCCCCAGCATTTT. The chain joins TRBV27 to TRBJ1-5; 7 bases map to TRBD1. J lost 4 bases, V lost 6 bases, and 9 bases had no gene match. CDR1 is MNHEY and CDR2 is SMNVEV in the germline V gene (reference sequence). There are 15 residues in the CDR3.